This T cell receptor beta chain comes out of a study of CD4 T cells in relation to SARS-CoV-2 and coronaviruses listed by TCRdb under 2021. For the study in its entirety: The ViraFEST assay cultured PBMCs with antigen for roughly 11 days, then sequenced TCR beta CDR3s to find antigen-specific clonal expansions. At the level of individual TCR clonotypes, the study measured memory CD4+ T cell crossreactivity between SARS-CoV-2 spike protein and common cold coronavirus spike proteins. The Adaptive Biotechnologies TCR-sequencing kit was used to sequence samples from a few pre-COVID donors and the naive versus memory experiments, whereas other data were Illumina-based. Shared crossreactive spike epitopes were mapped to their HLA restriction using patient-derived lymphoblastoid cell lines. A different TCR-beta assay, based on Illumina, was used to sequence expansion assays from other donors in the study. An HIV-1 Nef peptide pool or a no-peptide culture served as the negative reference condition.

The method was the immunoSEQ multiplex PCR assay. On the study's bioinformatics: During preprocessing, nonproductive sequences were removed, as were CDR3s that did not start with C, did not end with F or W, or were shorter than 7 amino acids. The MANAFEST web app was used to call antigen-specific clonotypes on the basis of expansion compared with the reference and with other culture wells. To be counted as positive, a clone had to show significant expansion compared with the reference culture, at an FDR below 0.05, in 2 of 3 replicate wells. To be called positive, a clone also had to show significant expansion compared with every other tandem well and an odds ratio greater than 5. After three terminal residues were trimmed from each end, CDR3 homology was quantified as pairwise Levenshtein distance using the stringdist R package. The table was pulled from immuneACCESS by TCRdb, which kept in-frame rearrangements only. Such tables lose some clones; where checked, under half of the loss comes from unresolved V genes, and the rest has no known cause. Clone size and V and J calls were adopted from that table, with D and trimming inferred from the DNA. This sample gives roughly 30,000 clones in total; around 80% of them show up just once. Of the sample, roughly 14% falls within the top ten clones.

CD4+ T cells from unexposed donors were collected before the COVID-19 pandemic (2011-2018). After about 10 days of culture, CD4+ T cells were isolated with the EasySep CD4+ T cell isolation kit. Unexposed donor CD4+ T cells were tested for reactivity to SARS-CoV-2 S and N and four common cold coronavirus spike pools, as cell number allowed. Each well held approximately 2.1 million PBMCs cultured in IMDM containing roughly 5.1% human AB serum and 10 IU/ml IL-2. Half of the culture medium was replaced with fresh IL-2-containing medium on days 3 and 7. Each peptide culture condition was generally run in triplicate replicate wells. The leukapheresis product used for the unexposed donors was purchased from a commercial source. Ficoll-Paque PLUS gradient centrifugation was used to isolate PBMCs from either whole blood or leukapheresis product. PBMCs were either cryopreserved at -140°C or used fresh in the expansion assay. The QIAamp Micro DNA Kit was used to extract genomic DNA from the CD4+ T cells.

What the work shows at the level of the full study, not this receptor alone: No donor contributed both pre-pandemic and post-infection samples, which limited tracing the source of pre-existing responses. Small numbers of patients and of tested TCRs limited the study. Crossreactivity analysis centred on spike protein, so crossreactivity against other viral proteins was not assessed. Crossreactive clones showed significantly weaker SARS-CoV-2-driven expansion than monoreactive clones, consistent with antigenic imprinting. In about 61% of donors, memory CD4+ clonotypes turned up that crossrecognized SARS-CoV-2 and at least one common cold coronavirus spike.

On this clone itself: The clone's antigen remains unknown. Nothing much larger sits one base from this clone, and base qualities are not available.

Sequencing input: CD4+ T cells from PBMCs, cultured in vitro. The TCR originated in a human donor in good health.

This receptor carries the CDR3 CASSYGGSGTNEQFF. In nucleotide form, the sequence is TGTGCCAGCAGTTACGGTGGTAGCGGGACCAATGAGCAGTTCTTC. The chain couples TRBV6-5 to TRBJ2-1; the central 8 bases match TRBD2. V ends up 2 bases short and J 6 bases short, with an unmatched junction base count of 6. Based on the germline V gene, the CDR1 and CDR2 sequences are MNHEY and SVGAGI. Measured from the cysteine to the phenylalanine, the CDR3 is 15 residues long. Solely the CDR3 DNA is kept, with 45 bases framed from the first base.